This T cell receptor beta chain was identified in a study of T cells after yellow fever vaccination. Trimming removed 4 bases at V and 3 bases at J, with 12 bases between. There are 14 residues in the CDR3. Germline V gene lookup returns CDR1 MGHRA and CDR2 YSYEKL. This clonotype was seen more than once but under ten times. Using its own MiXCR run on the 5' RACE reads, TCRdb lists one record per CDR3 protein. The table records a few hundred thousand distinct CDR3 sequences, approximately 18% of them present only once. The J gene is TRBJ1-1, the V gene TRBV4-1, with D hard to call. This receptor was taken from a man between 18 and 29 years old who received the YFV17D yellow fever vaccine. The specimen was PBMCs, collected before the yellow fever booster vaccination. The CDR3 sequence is CASSLTPADTEAFF. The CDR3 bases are TGCGCCAGCAGCCTAACTCCGGCGGACACTGAAGCTTTCTTT.